The TCR beta chain under discussion was sequenced for a study of TIL therapy for anti-PD-1-resistant metastatic lung cancer. Study overall: Median tumor mutation burden was 1.5 mutations per megabase.

The time point is: pre-treatment sample, taken before nivolumab and TIL therapy. Pleural nodules or supraclavicular lymph nodes made up most of the excised metastases sampled. Patients then received nivolumab; progressors got lymphodepletion, TIL and IL-2. Enrollment ran from October 2017 to early 2020. In its sample, this clone was seen once. This was the immunoSEQ v3 assay. Sequenced by immunoSEQ multiplex PCR; TCRdb stores in-frame clones only, minus some. Among more than 90,000 clones, around 71% were seen once, and the ten largest hold approximately 10%. Germline V gene lookup returns CDR1 SGHNT and CDR2 YENEEA. V dropped 5 bases and J dropped 4; count of bases not matched to a gene: 9. This CDR3 contains 15 residues.

This specimen consisted of tumor tissue, obtained at baseline. The rearrangement joins TRBV11-3 to TRBJ1-2, with 8 bases that match TRBD1. The source of this sequence is a person between 25 and 80 years old with non-small cell lung cancer. CDR3 region: CASSTLGQGAYGYTF. CDR3 sequence (DNA): TGTGCCAGCAGCACCCTAGGACAGGGCGCCTATGGCTACACCTTC. The entire variable domain, with the rest obtained from reference TRBV11-3 and TRBJ1-2, is as follows: EAGVVQSPRYKIIEKKQPVAFWCNPISGHNTLYWYLQNLGQGPELLIRYENEEAVDDSQLPKDRFSAERLKGVDSTLKIQPAELGDSAVYLCASSTLGQGAYGYTFGSGTRLTVV.